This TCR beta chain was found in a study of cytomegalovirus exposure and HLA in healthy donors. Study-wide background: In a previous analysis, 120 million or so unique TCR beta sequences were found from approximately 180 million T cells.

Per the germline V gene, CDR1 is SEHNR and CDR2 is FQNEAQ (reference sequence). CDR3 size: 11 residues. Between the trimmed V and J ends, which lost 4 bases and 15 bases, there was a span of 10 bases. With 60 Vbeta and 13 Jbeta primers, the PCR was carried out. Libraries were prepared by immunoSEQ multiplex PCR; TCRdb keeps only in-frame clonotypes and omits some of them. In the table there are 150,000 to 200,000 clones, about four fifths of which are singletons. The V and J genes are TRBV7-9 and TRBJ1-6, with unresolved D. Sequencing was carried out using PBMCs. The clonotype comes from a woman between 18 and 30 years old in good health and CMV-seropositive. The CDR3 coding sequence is TGTGCCAGCAGCTCCGGAGGAGTCCTCCACTTT. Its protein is CASSSGGVLHF.